Each of the 10 T cell receptor beta chains below was sequenced from the same sample in a study of T cells in Graves' hyperthyroidism and ophthalmopathy. The TCR beta CDR3 regions underwent amplification using RNA transcripts as the source. The TCR CDR3 first-round RT-PCR relied on the HTBI primer set. TCRdb reprocessed the multiplex PCR reads via MiXCR and lists one record per CDR3 protein. The table includes 300,000 to 350,000 distinct CDR3 sequences, over 15% detected once. The specimen was blood. The source is a woman between 45 and 60 years old with Graves' hyperthyroidism.

This chain connects TRBV19 to TRBJ2-3; possibly TRBD2 for D (6 bases). Germline CDR1 and CDR2: LNHDA and SQIVND (reference sequence). The CDR3 extends over 16 amino acids. The V end lost 1 base, the J end lost 6 bases, and 17 bases lay between the germline ends. The CDR3: CASSIVWAGPQDTQYF. CDR3 coding DNA: TGTGCCAGTAGTATAGTCTGGGCGGGACCGCAGGATACGCAGTATTTT.

Concerning this clonotype: It may be a read error: a sequence one base away is much more abundant. The rearrangement links TRBV12-5 to TRBJ1-5; 7 bases are shared with TRBD1. With 6 bases clipped from V and 7 bases from J, the junction kept 18 bases outside the gene matches. The CDR3 covers 17 residues. Germline CDR1 and CDR2: LGHNT and FRNRAP. CDR3 nucleotide sequence: TGTGCTAGTGGGTATTGGGCGACAGGGACGCGGGACCAGCCCCAGCATTTT. Translation: CASGYWATGTRDQPQHF.

The sample holds a few counts of this clonotype. The chain links TRBV5-6 to TRBJ2-5, with TRBD1 matching 10 bases. After removal of 4 bases from V and 4 bases from J, the junction contained 7 bases not matched to a gene. CDR1 is SGHDT and CDR2 is YYEEEE in the germline V gene. CDR3 length equals 15 residues. The CDR3 DNA is TGTGCCAGCAGCGGCGGGACAGGGGCTGCAGAGACCCAGTACTTC. It encodes CASSGGTGAAETQYF.

V is TRBV11-1 and J is TRBJ2-2, with D perhaps being TRBD1 or TRBD2 (5 bases each). The CDR3 is 15 amino acids. V lost 5 bases and J 5 bases, leaving 15 bases between the germline ends. CDR1 and CDR2 from the germline V gene are SGHAT and FQDESV (reference sequence). CDR3 sequence (DNA): TGTGCCAGCAGCCGAGGGGACCTATATACCGGGGAGCTGTTTTTT. It codes for CASSRGDLYTGELFF.

V usage is TRBV28 and J usage is TRBJ1-2; TRBD1 is a possible D gene (6 bases). Germline CDR1 MDHEN, CDR2 SYDVKM. V was trimmed by 8 bases and J by 3 bases, leaving 16 bases between them. The CDR3 runs 14 residues. For the CDR3, the DNA is TGTGCCAGCCAGGGGTTGTCGAGCTACTATGGCTACACCTTC. This encodes CASQGLSSYYGYTF.

This chain links TRBV12-3 or TRBV12-4 with TRBJ2-3; 7 positions agree with TRBD2. V gave up 2 bases and J gave up 2 bases; unmatched junction bases: 4. The CDR3 covers 15 residues. The CDR3 spells CASSLQAGDTDTQYF. CDR3 DNA sequence: TGTGCCAGCAGTTTACAGGCGGGGGACACAGATACGCAGTATTTT.

This clonotype was observed many times. This chain links TRBV2 with TRBJ1-4; maybe TRBD1 (6 bases). CDR3 size: 15 residues. The V gene lost 6 bases and the J gene lost 3 bases, with 14 bases spanning the gap. Per the germline V gene, CDR1 is SNHLY and CDR2 is FYNNEI. CDR3 sequence: CASSLRGDANEKLFF. The DNA for the CDR3 is TGTGCCAGCAGCCTCAGGGGCGATGCTAATGAAAAACTGTTTTTT.

In its sample, this clonotype was seen many times. The CDR3 loop is CASTTRVASSYNEQFF. CDR3 in DNA: TGTGCCAGCACCACCAGGGTGGCTAGCAGCTACAATGAGCAGTTCTTC. The chain combines TRBV6-2 or TRBV6-3 with TRBJ2-1; D is perhaps TRBD1 or TRBD2 (5 bases each). The CDR3 spans 16 residues. Trimming took off 7 bases at V and 3 bases at J, with 19 bases between the two ends. CDR1 MNHEY and CDR2 SVGEGT come from the germline V gene.

A few counts support this clonotype. The chain recombines TRBV20-1 with TRBJ2-7; D may be TRBD2 (6 bases). The V and J ends lost 3 bases and 3 bases respectively, with 9 bases between them. Germline CDR1 DFQATT, CDR2 SNEGSKA (reference sequence). The CDR3 loop spans 12 amino acids. DNA for the CDR3: TGCAGTGCTAGGCGGGGTATCTACGAGCAGTACTTC. Protein sequence: CSARRGIYEQYF.

V is TRBV6-1 and J is TRBJ1-2; possibly TRBD1 for D (6 bases). Germline CDR1 MNHNS, CDR2 SASEGT. Trimming shortened V by 2 bases and J by 8 bases, and 15 bases separated the two germline ends. The CDR3 totals 14 residues. CDR3 loop: CASSESAGVGGYTF. CDR3 bases: TGTGCCAGCAGTGAATCCGCAGGGGTGGGAGGCTACACCTTC.